What follows are 24 T cell receptor beta chains derived from one specimen sequenced in a study of blood T cells in healthy people across ages. Using a J-beta primer mix together with a sample-barcoded 5' primer, a second PCR was run for 7 to 11 cycles. In TCRdb, the 5' RACE reads were re-called with MiXCR into one record per CDR3 protein. The sample holds some 1.6 million distinct CDR3 sequences, about 31% seen once. Sequencing input: blood. The source is a woman in her twenties or thirties in good health.

The genes are TRBV10-3 and TRBJ1-1, with D possibly being TRBD1 (5 bases). V was clipped by 6 bases and J by 13 bases, with 21 bases between them. The CDR3 sequence is 13 residues long. CDR1 ENHRY and CDR2 SYGVKD come from the germline V gene. The CDR3 reads CAIREGTEGRYFF. Here the CDR3 DNA reads TGTGCCATCAGGGAAGGGACGGAAGGACGGTATTTCTTT.

The V and J genes are TRBV28 and TRBJ1-5; D not certain. This CDR3 contains 15 residues. V lost 1 base and J lost 0, with 7 bases in between. Per germline, CDR1 MDHEN and CDR2 SYDVKM. This CDR3 reads CASSLFFGSNQPQHF. In nucleotides, the CDR3 is TGTGCCAGCAGTTTATTTTTCGGTAGCAATCAGCCCCAGCATTTT.

The chain joins TRBV18 to TRBJ2-5, with TRBD2 as a possible D gene (5 bases). V was clipped by 2 bases and J by 5 bases, with 15 bases between them. This CDR3 comprises 15 residues. Germline V gene sequence: CDR1 KGHSH, CDR2 LQKENI. The CDR3 nucleotides read TGTGCCAGCTCACCAGAGGGTCGGCGGATGGAGACCCAGTACTTC. Protein product: CASSPEGRRMETQYF.

This clonotype was seen at least ten times. This clone may be a read error of a much larger clone one base away. The rearrangement links TRBV7-9 to TRBJ2-3; no clear D. The CDR3 runs to 14 residues. Germline V gene lookup returns CDR1 SEHNR and CDR2 FQNEAQ (reference sequence). The V end lost 3 bases, the J end lost 6 bases, and 13 bases lay between the germline ends. The DNA for the CDR3 is TGTGCCAGCAGCTTTCTTTACTCGGGCGATACGCAGTATTTT. It translates to CASSFLYSGDTQYF.

In its sample, this clonotype was seen many times. This rearrangement joins TRBV29-1 to TRBJ2-7; a weak D match, TRBD2 (5 bases). CDR3 size: 12 residues. The ends were cut back, 6 bases at V and 7 bases at J, with 16 bases in the middle. The germline CDR1 and CDR2 sequences are SQVTM and ANQGSEA. The CDR3 is CSVVETPGEQYF. In nucleotides, the CDR3 is TGCAGCGTCGTAGAGACGCCGGGGGAGCAGTACTTC.

In its sample, this clonotype was seen a few times. The V call is TRBV15, the J call TRBJ2-1; 7 nucleotides align to TRBD2. The ends lost 0 bases at V and 4 bases at J; junction bases unmatched: 3. Germline-derived CDR1 and CDR2 are LNHNV and YYDKDF (reference sequence). The CDR3 consists of 15 residues. The CDR3 loop reads CATSRDPSGYNEQFF. The CDR3 nucleotides read TGTGCCACCAGCAGAGATCCTAGCGGATACAATGAGCAGTTCTTC.

The rearrangement links TRBV6-4 to TRBJ1-1; no firm D call. This CDR3 spans 14 amino acids. Germline CDR1 MRHNA, CDR2 SNTAGT. V dropped 8 bases and J dropped 1 base, with 14 bases sitting between them. In DNA form, the CDR3 reads TGTGCCAGCCCGTCGGGCCCCAGGAACACTGAAGCTTTCTTT. Protein: CASPSGPRNTEAFF.

This chain connects TRBV20-1 to TRBJ2-1; tentative D call: TRBD2 (7 bases). The CDR3 sequence is 17 residues long. The V gene lost 0 bases and the J gene lost 4 bases, with 19 bases spanning the gap. Germline V gene lookup returns CDR1 DFQATT and CDR2 SNEGSKA (reference sequence). CDR3 nucleotides: TGCAGTGCTAGAGATCCGGTGGCGGGGGCGGTTTACAATGAGCAGTTCTTC. Translated, it gives CSARDPVAGAVYNEQFF.

V gene TRBV6-1 combines with J gene TRBJ2-1; TRBD2 matches at 11 bases. This CDR3 has 14 residues. Germline CDR1 reads MNHNS; CDR2 reads SASEGT. V shed 7 bases, J shed 8 bases, and the junction held 7 bases outside the gene matches. The CDR3 protein is CASKVAGGGHEQFF. As DNA, the CDR3 is TGTGCCAGCAAGGTAGCGGGGGGGGGCCATGAGCAGTTCTTC.

This clonotype was counted only a few times. The chain links TRBV9 to TRBJ2-5; 10 positions agree with TRBD2. CDR3 size: 15 residues. In germline, CDR1 is SGDLS, CDR2 YYNGEE. V shed 3 bases, J shed 4 bases, and the junction held 6 bases outside the gene matches. For the CDR3, the DNA is TGTGCCAGCAGCGCAGCGGGGGGGCTTATAGAGACCCAGTACTTC. The encoded protein is CASSAAGGLIETQYF.

The chain joins TRBV20-1 to TRBJ2-7, with D possibly matching TRBD2 (5 bases). The germline gives CDR1 DFQATT, CDR2 SNEGSKA (reference sequence). The V and J ends lost 0 bases and 3 bases respectively, with 21 bases between them. The CDR3 runs to 17 residues. The CDR3 loop is CSARDWAGRATVYEQYF. In nucleotides, the CDR3 is TGCAGTGCTAGAGATTGGGCCGGGCGGGCCACGGTCTACGAGCAGTACTTC.

The V gene is TRBV29-1, the J gene TRBJ2-4; a possible D gene is TRBD1 (6 bases). The J call may be incorrect, as the DNA end agrees better with TRBJ2-7. The CDR3 contains 11 residues. The germline V gene has CDR1 SQVTM and CDR2 ANQGSEA. CDR3 amino acids: CSVRGSCEQYF. For the CDR3, the DNA is TGCAGCGTTAGGGGGAGCTGCGAGCAGTACTTC.

CDR3: CASSPNPGIGYGYTF. The CDR3 region has the DNA TGTGCCAGCAGCCCAAACCCGGGAATAGGGTATGGCTACACCTTC. This chain uses TRBV7-2 with TRBJ1-2; D is unclear. This CDR3 region has 15 residues. Trimming removed 5 bases from V and 5 bases from J, with 18 bases in between. Germline V gene data show CDR1 as SGHTA and CDR2 as FQGNSA.

This clonotype was seen a single time. The chain combines TRBV20-1 with TRBJ1-1; perhaps TRBD1 as D (6 bases). CDR3 length: 14 amino acids. The germline gives CDR1 DFQATT, CDR2 SNEGSKA (reference sequence). Trimming removed 0 bases at V and 4 bases at J, with 12 bases between. CDR3 sequence (DNA): TGCAGTGCTAGAGAGTATCGGGGGCCCACTGAAGCTTTCTTT. This codes for CSAREYRGPTEAFF.

This clonotype has a handful of counts. This chain links TRBV4-1 with TRBJ1-2; D is perhaps TRBD1 (6 bases). Trimming took off 4 bases at V and 6 bases at J, with 15 bases between the two ends. Germline loops: CDR1 MGHRA, CDR2 YSYEKL. The CDR3 totals 14 residues. CDR3 bases: TGCGCCAGCAGCCGGGGGACACTCGACGATGGCTACACCTTC. Translation: CASSRGTLDDGYTF.

The chain is built from TRBV6-5 and TRBJ2-3; no clear D gene. CDR1 is MNHEY and CDR2 is SVGAGI in the germline V gene. The CDR3 is 15 residues long. Trimming took 7 bases from V and 0 from J, leaving 14 bases between them. The CDR3 DNA reads TGTGCCAGCATACGCTCCGCAACCAGCACAGATACGCAGTATTTT. Translation gives CASIRSATSTDTQYF.

Comments on this clonotype: Relative to the germline gene, one junction end is altered; a read error may explain this. CDR3 sequence (DNA): TGTGCCGGCAGCCGCACAGATACTCAGTATTTT. It specifies CAGSRTDTQYF. This sequence joins TRBV11-2 and TRBJ2-3, with D uncertain. The CDR3 is made up of 11 amino acids. Germline V gene lookup returns CDR1 SGHAT and CDR2 FQNNGV.

This clonotype was detected ten times or more. This chain joins TRBV20-1 and TRBJ2-5, with a possible D match to TRBD1 (5 bases). The V and J ends lost 3 bases and 1 base respectively, with 15 bases between them. Germline assignment: CDR1 DFQATT and CDR2 SNEGSKA (reference sequence). The CDR3 totals 15 residues. CDR3 sequence reads: CSARSPVGPQETQYF. Here the CDR3 DNA reads TGCAGTGCTAGGTCCCCCGTGGGGCCCCAAGAGACCCAGTACTTC.

This clonotype was seen a few times. CDR3 sequence (DNA): TGCGCCAGCAGCACAGGGGGGCGGACTAATGAAAAACTGTTTTTT. It codes for CASSTGGRTNEKLFF. This chain joins TRBV5-1 and TRBJ1-4; 8 nucleotides agree with TRBD1. The CDR3 spans 15 residues. Germline CDR1 is SGHRS and CDR2 is YFSETQ. The J segment lost 2 bases and the V segment lost 4 bases, leaving 4 bases of the junction unmatched. Full variable domain (remainder filled in from reference TRBV5-1 and TRBJ1-4): KAGVTQTPRYLIKTRGQQVTLSCSPISGHRSVSWYQQTPGQGLQFLFEYFSETQRNKGNFPGRFSGRQFSNSRSEMNVSTLELGDSALYLCASSTGGRTNEKLFFGSGTQLSVL.

The chain has TRBV29-1 and TRBJ2-3, with TRBD2 matching 10 bases. The germline V gene has CDR1 SQVTM and CDR2 ANQGSEA. CDR3 size: 12 residues. V was pared by 7 bases and J by 6 bases, with 4 bases of the junction left unmatched. CDR3 region: CSGLAGDDTQYF. CDR3 nucleotides: TGCAGCGGGCTAGCGGGAGATGATACGCAGTATTTT.

Only a few counts were recorded for this clonotype. The chain couples TRBV3-1 to TRBJ2-2; D gene ambiguous. This CDR3 has 13 residues. Trimming removed 4 bases at V and 10 bases at J, with 13 bases between. The germline V gene has CDR1 LGHDT and CDR2 YNNKEL (reference sequence). CDR3 region: CASSLGPPEELFF. The CDR3 DNA sequence: TGTGCCAGCAGCCTTGGGCCGCCCGAGGAGCTGTTTTTT.

This clonotype appeared a single time. The rearrangement joins TRBV5-5 to TRBJ1-1; the D gene is possibly TRBD1 (5 bases). The CDR3 runs to 13 residues. In germline, CDR1 is SGHKS, CDR2 YYEKEE (reference sequence). V gave up 4 bases and J gave up 11 bases, with 18 bases separating them. The CDR3 spells CASSGQAVSAAFF. In DNA, the CDR3 is TGTGCCAGCAGCGGACAAGCCGTTTCGGCTGCTTTCTTT. The complete variable domain, with remaining parts taken from reference TRBV5-5 and TRBJ1-1, reads DAGVTQSPTHLIKTRGQQVTLRCSPISGHKSVSWYQQVLGQGPQFIFQYYEKEERGRGNFPDRFSARQFPNYSSELNVNALLLGDSALYLCASSGQAVSAAFFGQGTRLTVV.

This rearrangement joins TRBV6-5 to TRBJ1-1; 7 bases align to TRBD1. In germline, CDR1 is MNHEY, CDR2 SVGAGI. V lost 6 bases and J lost 1; bases outside the gene matches: 11. The CDR3 has 16 residues. CDR3 DNA: TGTGCCAGCAGCAGACAGGGACCGGGAGGGAACACTGAAGCTTTCTTT. This codes for CASSRQGPGGNTEAFF.

This clonotype has just a few counts. V gene TRBV7-8 combines with J gene TRBJ2-5; no firm D call. Trimming pared 1 base from V and 2 bases from J, leaving 11 bases between. CDR3 length equals 15 residues. Germline V lookup: CDR1 SGHVS, CDR2 FQNEAQ. The CDR3 reads CASSLEQWKQETQYF. CDR3 DNA: TGTGCCAGCAGCTTAGAACAGTGGAAACAAGAGACCCAGTACTTC. Together with reference TRBV7-8 and TRBJ2-5, the CDR3 gives the full variable domain: GAGVSQSPRYKVAKRGQDVALRCDPISGHVSLFWYQQALGQGPEFLTYFQNEAQLDKSGLPSDRFFAERPEGSVSTLKIQRTQQEDSAVYLCASSLEQWKQETQYFGPGTRLLVL.